A selection of T cell receptor beta chains follows, all from one sample in a study of blood T cells in healthy people across ages. TCRdb re-derived calls from the 5' RACE reads in MiXCR, one entry per CDR3 protein. The sample shows approximately 770,000 distinct CDR3 sequences, over 45% of them seen only once. The sequenced sample consisted of blood. The receptors shown here come from a man aged 30-40 years in good health. CDR3s include the opening cysteine and the closing phenylalanine or tryptophan. The order of the fields is V gene, J gene, D gene, clone size, CDR3 DNA, CDR3 protein. A D gene is named only where the DNA matches it firmly. Clone size is not always given. Where it is, it says once, few, many or a class for expanded clones.

TRBV29-1,TRBJ2-1,-,-,TGCAGTGCAATTGGGCTGTGGAATGAGCAGTTCTTC,CSAIGLWNEQFF
TRBV29-1,TRBJ2-6,-,many,TGCAGCGCGGTGTATCCTGGGGCCAACGTCCTGACTTTC,CSAVYPGANVLTF
TRBV6-5,TRBJ1-6,TRBD1,-,TGTGCCAGCAGGGATGGACAGGGTACAGGAGAATCACCCCTCCACTTT,CASRDGQGTGESPLHF
TRBV7-2,TRBJ2-1,-,few,TGTGCCAGCAGCCGCCCGGCCCACAATGAGCAGTTCTTC,CASSRPAHNEQFF
TRBV19,TRBJ2-1,-,-,TGTGCCAGTAGTCTCCGGACAGCCAGTAATGAGCAGTTCTTC,CASSLRTASNEQFF
TRBV10-2,TRBJ1-5,-,-,TGCGCCAGCAGCGCTCTCCGGGCCAATCATCAGCCCCAGCATTTT,CASSALRANHQPQHF
TRBV28,TRBJ2-5,-,-,TGTGCCAGCAGTTCCCAACTTAGTTCGAGGCGGACCCAGTACTTC,CASSSQLSSRRTQYF
TRBV7-9,TRBJ1-4,-,-,TGTGCCAGCAGCTTATCTTCTAGAGCAACTAATGAAAAACTGTTTTTT,CASSLSSRATNEKLFF
TRBV12-3/TRBV12-4,TRBJ2-3,-,-,TGTGCCAGCAGTTTGGGGGAGACGGATACGCAGTATTTT,CASSLGETDTQYF
TRBV4-2,TRBJ2-3,-,-,TGTGCCAGCAGCCAAGTCCAGGACCGCTACACAGATACGCAGTATTTT,CASSQVQDRYTDTQYF
TRBV29-1,TRBJ1-2,-,few,TGCAGCGTCACAGGAAACTATGGCTACACCTTC,CSVTGNYGYTF
TRBV5-1,TRBJ2-3,-,-,TGCGCCAGCAGCTTGGTGGCCATTCAGGAGGCAGATACGCAGTATTTT,CASSLVAIQEADTQYF
TRBV7-9,TRBJ2-4,-,-,TGTGCCAGCAGCTTCGTGGGTCTAAAAAACATTCAGTACTTC,CASSFVGLKNIQYF
TRBV4-2,TRBJ2-3,TRBD2,few,TGTGCCAGCAGCCAGTCGACTAGCCAGGGCACAGATACGCAGTATTTT,CASSQSTSQGTDTQYF
TRBV6-1,TRBJ1-5,TRBD1,-,TGTGCCAGCAGTGAAGCGTGGGACAGCTTCAATCAGCCCCAGCATTTT,CASSEAWDSFNQPQHF
TRBV28,TRBJ1-2,-,-,TGTGCCAGCAGCCCAACCGCCAAAAAAGCCTATGGCTACACCTTC,CASSPTAKKAYGYTF
TRBV18,TRBJ1-3,-,-,TGTGCCAGCTCACCAGGGAAGGGACCTGGAAACACCATATATTTT,CASSPGKGPGNTIYF
TRBV20-1,TRBJ2-3,TRBD2,-,TGCAGTGCTAGAGGAATAGCGGGAGTAGAAGATACGCAGTATTTT,CSARGIAGVEDTQYF
TRBV7-3,TRBJ2-5,TRBD2,-,TGTGCCAGCAGCTCCACCGGGACTAGCGGGAGTTGGCAGTACTTC,CASSSTGTSGSWQYF
TRBV11-3,TRBJ1-1,TRBD1,few,TGTGCCAGCAGCTTGGGGGGACAGATGAACACTGAAGCTTTCTTT,CASSLGGQMNTEAFF
TRBV19,TRBJ2-5,-,-,TGTGCCAGTAGTGGACCAGAAGAAGAGACCCAGTACTTC,CASSGPEEETQYF
TRBV29-1,TRBJ2-7,TRBD1,-,TGCAGCGTGGGACAGGGGATGGGCAATGAGCAGTACTTC,CSVGQGMGNEQYF
TRBV7-9,TRBJ1-1,-,-,TGTGCCAGCAGCTTCCCGGGCCATAACACTGAAGCTTTCTTT,CASSFPGHNTEAFF
TRBV21-1,TRBJ1-5,-,few,TGTGCCAGCAGCAAAGAGGGACAGTGTAATCAGCCCCAGCATTTT,CASSKEGQCNQPQHF
TRBV20-1,TRBJ2-1,-,-,TGCAGTGCTAGATCCGGGGAGCCAGGGGGGAGCTACAATGAGCAGTTCTTC,CSARSGEPGGSYNEQFF
TRBV5-1,TRBJ2-7,TRBD2,-,TGCGCCAGCAGCTACCTAGCGGGAGGGCCTGACGAGCAGTACTTC,CASSYLAGGPDEQYF
TRBV3-1,TRBJ2-1,-,-,TGTGCCAGCAGCCAAGATCTGGAAGCTACCCTCCGTGGGGGTGAGCAGTTCTTC,CASSQDLEATLRGGEQFF
TRBV20-1,TRBJ2-3,TRBD1,-,TGCAGTGCACTACCGGGACAGGGCTCAGATACGCAGTATTTT,CSALPGQGSDTQYF
TRBV28,TRBJ2-7,-,-,TGTGCCAGCAATGAGGGGGGATCGTCCTACGAGCAGTACTTC,CASNEGGSSYEQYF
TRBV6-5,TRBJ1-2,-,few,TGTGCCAGCAGTTACTCCATTTCCGCCCGTTTCGGGGGCTACACCTTC,CASSYSISARFGGYTF
TRBV10-3,TRBJ2-1,TRBD1,few,TGTGCCATCAGTTCTGGTCAGGGGGACAATGAGCAGTTCTTC,CAISSGQGDNEQFF
TRBV7-2,TRBJ2-7,TRBD2,once,TGTGCCAGCAGCTTAGTCAGTCTAGCGGGGTCTTACAGCTCCTACGAGCAGTACTTC,CASSLVSLAGSYSSYEQYF
TRBV7-9,TRBJ2-1,-,-,TGTTCCAGCAGCTTAGGGGACAAGGAGCAGTTCTTC,CSSSLGDKEQFF
TRBV28,TRBJ2-7,TRBD1,-,TGTGCCAGCAGGGAACGGGACAGGGTAGGGTCCTACGAGCAGTACTTC,CASRERDRVGSYEQYF
TRBV29-1,TRBJ2-1,-,-,TGCAGCGTTGACCGGGACAATTACAATGAGCAGTTCTTC,CSVDRDNYNEQFF
TRBV20-1,TRBJ2-5,TRBD2,few,TGCAGTGCTACTCGGACTAGCGGGGGGCCAGAGACCCAGTACTTC,CSATRTSGGPETQYF
TRBV4-3,TRBJ2-5,-,once,TGCGCCAGCAGCCAAGATAACGTCCGGAGCAATGAGCAGTACTTC,CASSQDNVRSNEQYF
TRBV3-1,TRBJ2-5,TRBD1,-,TGTGCCAGCAGCCAACCCGAGGGGACAGGTATCAATGAGCAGTACTTC,CASSQPEGTGINEQYF
TRBV6-1,TRBJ1-2,-,-,TGTGCCAGCGGAGACCGCGAAACAGGCTATGGCTACACCTTC,CASGDRETGYGYTF